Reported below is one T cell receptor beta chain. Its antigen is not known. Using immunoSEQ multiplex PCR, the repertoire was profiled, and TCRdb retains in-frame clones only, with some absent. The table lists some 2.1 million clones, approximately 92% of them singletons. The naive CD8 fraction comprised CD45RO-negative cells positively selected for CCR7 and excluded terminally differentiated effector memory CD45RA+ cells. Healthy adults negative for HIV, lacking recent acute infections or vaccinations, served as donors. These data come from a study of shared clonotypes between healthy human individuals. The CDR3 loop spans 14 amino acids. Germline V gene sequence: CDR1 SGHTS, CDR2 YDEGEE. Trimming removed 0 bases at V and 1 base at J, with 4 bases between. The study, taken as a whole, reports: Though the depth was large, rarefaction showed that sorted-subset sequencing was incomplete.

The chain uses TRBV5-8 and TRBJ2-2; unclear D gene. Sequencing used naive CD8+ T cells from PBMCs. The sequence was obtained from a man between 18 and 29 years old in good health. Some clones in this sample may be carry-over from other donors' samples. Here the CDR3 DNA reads TGTGCCAGCAGCTTGGTCCTGAACACCGGGGAGCTGTTTTTT. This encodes CASSLVLNTGELFF.